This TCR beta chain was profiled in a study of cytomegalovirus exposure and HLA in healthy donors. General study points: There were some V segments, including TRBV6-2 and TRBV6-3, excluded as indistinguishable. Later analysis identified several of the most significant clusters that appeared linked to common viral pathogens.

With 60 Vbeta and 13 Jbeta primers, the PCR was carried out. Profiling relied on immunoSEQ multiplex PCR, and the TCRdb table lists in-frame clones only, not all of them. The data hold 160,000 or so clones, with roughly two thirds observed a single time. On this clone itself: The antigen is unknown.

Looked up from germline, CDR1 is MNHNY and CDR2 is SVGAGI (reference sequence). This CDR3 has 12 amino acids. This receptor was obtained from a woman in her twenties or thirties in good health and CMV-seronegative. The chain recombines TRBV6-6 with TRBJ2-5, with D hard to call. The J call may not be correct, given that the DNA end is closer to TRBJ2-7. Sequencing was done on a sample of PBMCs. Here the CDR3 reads CASSYPSYEQYF. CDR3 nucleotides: TGTGCCAGCAGTTACCCGTCCTACGAGCAGTACTTC.